The 27 T cell receptor beta chains reported below all come from one sample, sequenced in a study of neurological immune-mediated disorders. TCRdb itself ran the 5' RACE reads through MiXCR, one entry per CDR3 protein. The profile shows 40,000 to 55,000 distinct CDR3 sequences, 10% of them singletons. The sequenced material came from PBMCs. These receptors were taken from a woman between 35 and 50 years old with HTLV-1-associated myelopathy (HAM/TSP).

Concerning this clonotype itself: A much larger clone differs by one base, so this may be a read error. The rearrangement links TRBV27 to TRBJ1-1; 8 bases agree with TRBD1. The CDR3 totals 14 residues. Trimming removed 5 bases from V and 5 bases from J; junction bases left unmatched: 7. CDR1 is MNHEY, CDR2 SMNVEV, per germline (reference sequence). The CDR3 coding sequence is TGTGCCAGCAGTACGGGACAGGCGGGGACTGAAGCTTTCTTT. Its translation: CASSTGQAGTEAFF.

This clonotype was observed at least ten times. V usage is TRBV21-1 and J usage is TRBJ2-1. TRBV21-1 is an annotated pseudogene. This CDR3 comprises 13 residues. The CDR3 coding sequence is TGTGCCAGCAGACCCCAAGTGAGGAATGAGCAGTTCTTC. Encoded protein: CASRPQVRNEQFF.

The sample holds many counts of this clonotype. The chain recombines TRBV5-1 with TRBJ2-6, with D possibly being TRBD2 (5 bases). With 4 bases removed from V and 1 base from J, the gap between germline ends came to 24 bases. CDR1 and CDR2 from the germline V gene are SGHRS and YFSETQ. The CDR3 runs to 20 residues. CDR3 coding DNA: TGCGCCAGCAGCCCCCGTTTAGAGGGCGCAACTCCTTCTGGGGCCAACGTCCTGACTTTC. It codes for CASSPRLEGATPSGANVLTF.

This clonotype was counted between two and nine times. The chain uses TRBV10-3 and TRBJ1-2; D remains ambiguous. V was pared by 3 bases and J by 5 bases, with 4 bases between. Germline-derived CDR1 and CDR2 are ENHRY and SYGVKD. The CDR3 has 11 residues. In nucleotides, the CDR3 is TGTGCCATCAGTGACAGTTATGGCTACACCTTC. Residues: CAISDSYGYTF.

About this clonotype: A read error is possible here, since a much larger clone lies one base away. The chain links TRBV29-1 to TRBJ2-2; 8 bases align to TRBD1. The CDR3 is made up of 13 amino acids. Germline assignment: CDR1 SQVTM and CDR2 ANQGSEA. The CDR3 DNA reads as TGCAGCGTCAGGGCCCAGGGGGCCGGGGGGCTGTTTTTT. This encodes CSVRAQGAGGLFF.

There are many counts of this clonotype. V is TRBV3-1 and J is TRBJ2-7; 10 bases align to TRBD1. Trimming removed 5 bases from V and 5 bases from J; junction bases left unmatched: 6. Germline loops: CDR1 LGHDT, CDR2 YNNKEL (reference sequence). This CDR3 is built from 14 residues. The DNA for the CDR3 is TGTGCCAGCAGCGTAACGGGACAGGGGCACGAGCAGTACTTC. As protein: CASSVTGQGHEQYF.

There are many counts of this clonotype. This chain joins TRBV7-8 and TRBJ2-7; the match to TRBD1 covers 8 bases. The germline gives CDR1 SGHVS, CDR2 FQNEAQ. CDR3 length equals 13 residues. V lost 4 bases and J lost 3; bases outside the gene matches: 2. CDR3 protein: CASSSQGGYEQYF. CDR3 bases: TGTGCCAGCAGCTCACAGGGGGGCTACGAGCAGTACTTC.

With regard to this clonotype: One end of the junction fails to match germline, which may point to a read error. V gene TRBV2 combines with J gene TRBJ1-5; D is uncertain. The CDR3 contains 13 residues. The germline V gene has CDR1 SNHLY and CDR2 FYNNEI. The CDR3 sequence: CASSEGENQPRHF. For the CDR3, the DNA is TGTGCCAGCAGTGAAGGGGAAAATCAGCCCCGGCATTTT. Filled out from reference TRBV2 and TRBJ1-5, the complete variable domain reads EPEVTQTPSHQVTQMGQEVILRCVPISNHLYFYWYRQILGQKVEFLVSFYNNEISEKSEIFDDQFSVERPDGSNFTLKIRSTKLEDSAMYFCASSEGENQPRHFGDGTRLSIL.

This clonotype was counted at least ten times. The CDR3 region has the DNA TGCAGTGCTGGGGGGACTAGCACAGATACGCAGTATTTT. Its translation: CSAGGTSTDTQYF. The chain couples TRBV20-1 to TRBJ2-3, with D possibly being TRBD2 (6 bases). V was pared by 5 bases and J by 0 bases, with 9 bases between. Per the germline V gene, CDR1 is DFQATT and CDR2 is SNEGSKA (reference sequence). CDR3 length: 13 amino acids.

This clonotype was counted many times. The rearrangement uses TRBV12-3 or TRBV12-4 and TRBJ2-7; no clear D gene. CDR3 size: 11 residues. The ends were cut back, 3 bases at V and 7 bases at J, with 7 bases in the middle. The CDR3 DNA is TGTGCCAGCAGTTTTGGGGAAGAGCAGTACTTC. Translated, it gives CASSFGEEQYF.

This clonotype was recorded at least ten times. The chain uses TRBV20-1 and TRBJ2-7; a possible D gene is TRBD2 (7 bases). Per the germline V gene, CDR1 is DFQATT and CDR2 is SNEGSKA (reference sequence). Trimming cost V 6 bases and J 1 base, with 19 bases left between them. The CDR3 covers 15 residues. The CDR3 sequence is CSAGGRGTFSYEQYF. The CDR3 region has the DNA TGCAGTGCGGGGGGGCGAGGCACGTTTTCCTACGAGCAGTACTTC.

This clonotype showed up many times. The chain links TRBV28 to TRBJ2-6; a possible D gene is TRBD2 (5 bases). The V and J ends lost 3 bases and 4 bases respectively, with 31 bases between them. Germline assignment: CDR1 MDHEN and CDR2 SYDVKM. The CDR3 is made up of 22 amino acids. CDR3 nucleotides: TGTGCCAGCAGTTTTTTGTTATATACCCGGACGGTTCAGCCGGGAGGGGCCAACGTCCTGACTTTC. Protein product: CASSFLLYTRTVQPGGANVLTF.

This clonotype was seen repeatedly, ten times or more. The rearrangement uses TRBV7-6 and TRBJ2-7, with 8 bases fitting TRBD2. From germline, CDR1 is SGHVS and CDR2 FNYEAQ. The trim removed 4 bases at V and 2 bases at J, leaving 7 bases unmatched. This CDR3 contains 15 residues. The CDR3 nucleotides read TGTGCCAGCAGCTCCGAAAGCGGGAGTGCCTACGAGCAGTACTTC. Translating gives CASSSESGSAYEQYF.

This clonotype came up many times. The chain couples TRBV5-1 to TRBJ2-3; D remains ambiguous. Germline assignment: CDR1 SGHRS and CDR2 YFSETQ. The CDR3 extends over 14 amino acids. Trimming cost V 1 base and J 2 bases, with 8 bases left between them. The CDR3 is CASSLQVPTDTQYF. CDR3 nucleotides: TGCGCCAGCAGCTTGCAGGTTCCCACAGATACGCAGTATTTT.

This clonotype was counted only a few times. The gene calls are TRBV12-3 or TRBV12-4 and TRBJ2-7; no reliable D call. The CDR3 is 12 residues long. V was clipped by 5 bases and J by 3 bases, with 8 bases between them. For the CDR3, the DNA is TGTGCCAGCAGTGCCCGTCGCTACGAGCAGTACTTC. The encoded protein is CASSARRYEQYF.

This rearrangement joins TRBV6-6 to TRBJ2-1; D perhaps matches TRBD1 (5 bases). V was shortened by 0 bases and J by 3 bases, with 6 bases between the two germline ends. Germline loops: CDR1 MNHNY, CDR2 SVGAGI (reference sequence). This CDR3 comprises 14 residues. CDR3 in DNA: TGTGCCAGCAGTTACTCCAGGGTCTACAATGAGCAGTTCTTC. Residues: CASSYSRVYNEQFF.

This clonotype was counted at least ten times. V usage is TRBV6-5 and J usage is TRBJ1-3, with D hard to call. V lost 2 bases, J lost 1 base, and 9 bases lay in between. The V gene's germline CDR1 is MNHEY and CDR2 SVGAGI. This CDR3 contains 15 residues. The CDR3 sequence is CASSYGGRSGNTIYF. The CDR3 DNA sequence: TGTGCCAGCAGTTACGGAGGAAGATCTGGAAACACCATATATTTT.

This clonotype was seen repeatedly, ten times or more. The chain employs TRBV5-1 and TRBJ2-3; 8 positions match TRBD2. V shed 1 base, J shed 2 bases, and the junction held 12 bases outside the gene matches. The CDR3 is 18 residues long. Germline loops: CDR1 SGHRS, CDR2 YFSETQ. In nucleotides, the CDR3 is TGCGCCAGCAGCTTGTCACAGCGGGGGCCCGCATCCACAGATACGCAGTATTTT. This gives the protein CASSLSQRGPASTDTQYF.

Many counts were recorded for this clonotype. This chain links TRBV10-3 with TRBJ1-3; D remains ambiguous. V was shortened by 11 bases and J by 6 bases, with 11 bases between the two germline ends. The CDR3 is 11 amino acids. In germline, CDR1 is ENHRY, CDR2 SYGVKD. The CDR3 reads CAASRENTIYF. In nucleotides, the CDR3 is TGTGCCGCCTCCAGAGAAAACACCATATATTTT.

This clonotype was detected ten times or more. V is TRBV20-1 and J is TRBJ2-3, with a weak D call TRBD2 (7 bases). Germline CDR1 is DFQATT and CDR2 is SNEGSKA (reference sequence). V lost 4 bases and J lost 6, with 14 bases in between. The CDR3 is 13 residues long. The chain's CDR3 is CSAIGGGLDTQYF. CDR3 DNA sequence: TGCAGTGCTATAGGGGGGGGGCTGGATACGCAGTATTTT.

Comments on this clonotype: This may be a read error: a much more frequent sequence differs by one nucleotide. The genes are TRBV7-9 and TRBJ2-1; D gene ambiguous. The CDR3 is 13 amino acids. The germline V gene encodes CDR1 SEHNR and CDR2 FQNEAQ (reference sequence). Trimming took 7 bases from V and 10 from J, leaving 17 bases between them. Here the CDR3 DNA reads TGTGCCAGCATCCTAGATCGAACTCTAGAGCAGTTCTTC. Protein: CASILDRTLEQFF.

This clonotype was found a few times. The chain uses TRBV7-2 and TRBJ1-2; 8 nucleotides align to TRBD1. The germline CDR1 and CDR2 sequences are SGHTA and FQGNSA. The CDR3 runs to 15 residues. V shed 5 bases, J shed 4 bases, and the junction held 9 bases outside the gene matches. CDR3 protein: CASSPSVGQVYGYTF. The CDR3 coding sequence is TGTGCCAGCAGCCCTTCGGTGGGACAGGTCTATGGCTACACCTTC.

This clonotype was seen more than once but under ten times. V gene TRBV9 combines with J gene TRBJ1-3; 9 bases agree with TRBD1. Germline lookup yields CDR1 SGDLS and CDR2 YYNGEE. This CDR3 comprises 15 residues. V dropped 0 bases and J dropped 7; count of bases not matched to a gene: 5. The chain's CDR3 is CASSVGGQGWNTIYF. The CDR3 bases are TGTGCCAGCAGCGTAGGGGGACAGGGATGGAACACCATATATTTT.

This clonotype was counted many times. The chain combines TRBV5-5 with TRBJ2-1, with D possibly being TRBD2 (6 bases). Trimming cost V 4 bases and J 7 bases, with 15 bases left between them. From germline, CDR1 is SGHKS and CDR2 YYEKEE (reference sequence). The CDR3 is 14 amino acids. The CDR3 bases are TGTGCCAGCAGCCTCTTCGGAGGGGAAAATGAGCAGTTCTTC. Protein sequence: CASSLFGGENEQFF.

This clonotype was recorded many times. Here the CDR3 omits its conserved ending phenylalanine or tryptophan, so a read error is the likely source. The chain is built from TRBV6-5 and TRBJ1-2, with 9 bases lining up with TRBD1. Germline CDR1 reads MNHEY; CDR2 reads SVGAGI. V lost 5 bases to trimming and J lost 4 bases; unmatched junction nucleotides: 8. This CDR3 is built from 15 residues. CDR3 sequence reads: CASSNTGQGVYGYTL. CDR3 nucleotide sequence: TGTGCCAGCAGTAACACGGGACAGGGTGTCTATGGCTACACCTTA.

This clonotype was observed at least ten times. The chain couples TRBV5-1 to TRBJ2-7; no clear D gene. CDR1 SGHRS and CDR2 YFSETQ come from the germline V gene. Trimming took 0 bases from V and 0 from J, leaving 13 bases between them. CDR3 length equals 16 residues. The CDR3 spells CASSLVPDAVSYEQYF. The CDR3 bases are TGCGCCAGCAGCTTGGTTCCGGACGCTGTCTCCTACGAGCAGTACTTC.

This clonotype has at least ten counts. The gene calls are TRBV20-1 and TRBJ1-5, with a tentative D call TRBD1 (6 bases). The ends were cut back, 5 bases at V and 7 bases at J, with 15 bases in the middle. From germline, CDR1 is DFQATT and CDR2 SNEGSKA (reference sequence). This CDR3 spans 13 amino acids. Here the CDR3 DNA reads TGCAGTGCTGTGGGGGCCCCAGGGCAGCCCCAGCATTTT. It translates to CSAVGAPGQPQHF.